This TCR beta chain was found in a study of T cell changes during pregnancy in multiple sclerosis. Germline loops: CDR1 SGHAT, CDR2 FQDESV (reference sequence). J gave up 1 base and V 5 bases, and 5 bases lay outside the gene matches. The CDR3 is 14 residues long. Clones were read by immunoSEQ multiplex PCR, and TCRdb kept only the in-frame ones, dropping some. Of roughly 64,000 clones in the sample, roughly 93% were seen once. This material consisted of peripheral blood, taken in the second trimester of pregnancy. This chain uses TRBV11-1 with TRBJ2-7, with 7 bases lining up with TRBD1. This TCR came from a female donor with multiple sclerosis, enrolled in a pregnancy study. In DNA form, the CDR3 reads TGTGCCAGCAGCCGACAGGGAGCTTCCTACGAGCAGTACTTC. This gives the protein CASSRQGASYEQYF.